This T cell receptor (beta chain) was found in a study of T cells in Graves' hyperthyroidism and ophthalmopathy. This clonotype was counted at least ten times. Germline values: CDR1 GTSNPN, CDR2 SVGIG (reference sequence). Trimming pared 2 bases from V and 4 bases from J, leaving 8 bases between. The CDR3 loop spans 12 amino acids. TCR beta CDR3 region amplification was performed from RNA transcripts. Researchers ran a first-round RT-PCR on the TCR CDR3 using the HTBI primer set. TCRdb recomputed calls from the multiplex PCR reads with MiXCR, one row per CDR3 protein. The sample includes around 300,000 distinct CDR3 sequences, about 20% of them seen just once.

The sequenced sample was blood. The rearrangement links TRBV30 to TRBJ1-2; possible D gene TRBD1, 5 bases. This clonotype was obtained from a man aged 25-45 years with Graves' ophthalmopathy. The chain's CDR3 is CAWSKQGYGYTF. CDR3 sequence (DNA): TGTGCCTGGAGTAAGCAGGGCTATGGCTACACCTTC.